These 18 T cell receptor beta chains came from one sample sequenced in a study of cytomegalovirus exposure and HLA in healthy donors. The PCR made use of 60 Vbeta and 13 Jbeta primers. The repertoire was sequenced with immunoSEQ multiplex PCR; TCRdb's copy has only in-frame clones and lacks some. This table holds 100,000 to 150,000 clones, approximately 78% found once. Input material: PBMCs. These receptor sequences come from a human donor in good health.

This rearrangement joins TRBV15 to TRBJ2-6; D possibly corresponds to TRBD1 (6 bases). Germline CDR1 is LNHNV and CDR2 is YYDKDF (reference sequence). Trimming shortened V by 1 base and J by 1 base, and 8 bases separated the two germline ends. CDR3 size: 16 residues. The CDR3 here is CATSRATGSGANVLTF. CDR3 in DNA: TGTGCCACCAGCAGAGCCACAGGGTCTGGGGCCAACGTCCTGACTTTC.

V usage is TRBV7-2 and J usage is TRBJ2-1; D remains ambiguous. The CDR3 consists of 15 residues. Germline CDR1 reads SGHTA; CDR2 reads FQGNSA. The V gene lost 2 bases and the J gene lost 3 bases, with 11 bases spanning the gap. This CDR3 is CASSLSPGSYNEQFF. The CDR3 DNA reads TGTGCCAGCAGCTTATCCCCGGGTAGCTACAATGAGCAGTTCTTC.

The chain combines TRBV5-6 with TRBJ2-1; 9 bases are shared with TRBD2. The CDR3 sequence is 19 residues long. The germline V gene has CDR1 SGHDT and CDR2 YYEEEE. Losses at the gene ends were 1 base for V and 4 bases for J; bases not matched to a gene: 15. The CDR3 nucleotides are TGTGCCAGCAGCTTGAGGTTGTTGTCTCTGGCGGGAGGGTACAATGAGCAGTTCTTC. It yields the protein CASSLRLLSLAGGYNEQFF.

The rearrangement uses TRBV7-2 and TRBJ1-5; D not resolved. CDR1 is SGHTA, CDR2 FQGNSA, per germline. There are 14 residues in the CDR3. Trimming stripped 4 bases from V and 5 bases from J, with 12 bases between. In nucleotides, the CDR3 is TGTGCCAGCAGCTCCCCAAGCCCATATCAGCCCCAGCATTTT. Protein product: CASSSPSPYQPQHF.

The rearrangement uses TRBV5-6 and TRBJ2-7; the D gene is possibly TRBD2 (5 bases). The V gene lost 5 bases and the J gene lost 0 bases, with 15 bases spanning the gap. Germline lookup yields CDR1 SGHDT and CDR2 YYEEEE. The CDR3 is 15 residues long. As DNA, the CDR3 is TGTGCCAGCAGTCAGGACGTGGGGAGCTCCTACGAGCAGTACTTC. It encodes CASSQDVGSSYEQYF. The full variable domain, its missing parts supplied by reference TRBV5-6 and TRBJ2-7, is DAGVTQSPTHLIKTRGQQVTLRCSPKSGHDTVSWYQQALGQGPQFIFQYYEEEERQRGNFPDRFSGHQFPNYSSELNVNALLLGDSALYLCASSQDVGSSYEQYFGPGTRLTVT.

J is TRBJ2-7 and V is TRBV20-1, with 8 bases aligning to TRBD2. The CDR3 is 11 residues long. V gave up 5 bases and J gave up 4 bases; unmatched junction bases: 1. Germline V CDR1 and CDR2: DFQATT, SNEGSKA (reference sequence). The DNA for the CDR3 is TGCAGTGCTGCGGGGGGATACGAGCAGTACTTC. This codes for CSAAGGYEQYF.

In its sample, this clone was seen a few times. This sequence joins TRBV21-1 and TRBJ1-5. TRBV21-1 is designated a pseudogene. CDR3 length: 16 amino acids. In nucleotides, the CDR3 is TGTGCCAGCAGCAAAGCGCGGGGGGGGCTGCATCAGCCCCAGCATTTT. Translation gives CASSKARGGLHQPQHF.

CDR3 sequence: CSVEVSAGGYTQYF. The CDR3 coding sequence is TGCAGCGTTGAAGTCTCCGCGGGAGGGTACACGCAGTATTTT. The J gene is TRBJ2-3, the V gene TRBV29-1; TRBD2 aligns across 9 bases. V was clipped by 1 base and J by 9 bases; unmatched bases: 8. This CDR3 region has 14 residues. CDR1 and CDR2 from the germline V gene are SQVTM and ANQGSEA.

This chain links TRBV6-5 with TRBJ2-7; perhaps TRBD1 as D (5 bases). Germline V lookup: CDR1 MNHEY, CDR2 SVGAGI. The CDR3 has 13 amino acids. Between the trimmed V and J ends, which lost 10 bases and 6 bases, there was a span of 19 bases. CDR3 bases: TGTGCCACCCAAATTCCAGGGCGTGGCGAGCAGTACTTC. Protein: CATQIPGRGEQYF.

This clone was observed a handful of times. This chain connects TRBV19 to TRBJ1-1; TRBD1 aligns across 7 bases. The CDR3 length is 11 residues. Trimming cost V 6 bases and J 5 bases; bases outside gene matches: 0. Germline V CDR1 and CDR2: LNHDA, SQIVND (reference sequence). DNA of the CDR3: TGTGCCAGTAGGGGACAGACTGAAGCTTTCTTT. This codes for CASRGQTEAFF.

V gene TRBV9 combines with J gene TRBJ1-2; 7 bases map to TRBD1. CDR1 and CDR2 from the germline V gene are SGDLS and YYNGEE. The V segment lost 3 bases and the J segment 2 bases; nucleotides outside the gene matches: 10. CDR3 size: 16 residues. CDR3 sequence (DNA): TGTGCCAGCAGCGAGGACGTATGGACAGGCAACTATGGCTACACCTTC. Encoded protein: CASSEDVWTGNYGYTF.

This chain links TRBV19 with TRBJ2-3; 14 bases line up with TRBD2. Germline V gives CDR1 LNHDA, CDR2 SQIVND (reference sequence). The trim removed 5 bases at V and 5 bases at J, leaving 6 bases unmatched. The CDR3 sequence is 16 residues long. CDR3 residues: CASSPPGLAGVDTQYF. Here the CDR3 DNA reads TGTGCCAGTAGTCCCCCGGGACTAGCGGGAGTAGATACGCAGTATTTT.

The chain has TRBV19 and TRBJ2-1; 8 nucleotides match TRBD1. The CDR3 extends over 15 amino acids. Losses at the gene ends were 5 bases for V and 3 bases for J; bases not matched to a gene: 6. Germline V gene lookup returns CDR1 LNHDA and CDR2 SQIVND (reference sequence). This CDR3 reads CASSGRTGRYNEQFF. CDR3 DNA: TGTGCCAGTAGTGGACGGACAGGGCGCTACAATGAGCAGTTCTTC.

The chain uses TRBV30 and TRBJ2-5, with 12 bases that match TRBD2. The J call may be incorrect, as the DNA end agrees better with TRBJ2-7. From germline, CDR1 is GTSNPN and CDR2 SVGIG (reference sequence). This CDR3 is built from 13 residues. CDR3 nucleotide sequence: TGTGCCTGGACTAGCGGGGGGGCCCGCGAGCAGTACTTC. Encoded protein: CAWTSGGAREQYF.

This clone was observed a few times. The chain recombines TRBV19 with TRBJ2-2; D may be TRBD1 (7 bases). V was shortened by 11 bases and J by 9 bases, with 13 bases between the two germline ends. CDR1 and CDR2 (germline): LNHDA, SQIVND (reference sequence). This CDR3 contains 11 residues. In DNA, the CDR3 is TGTGCCGGAGGGGGCAACCGGGAGCTGTTTTTT. It specifies CAGGGNRELFF.

This chain uses TRBV7-9 with TRBJ1-1, with D possibly being TRBD1 (5 bases). This CDR3 is built from 13 residues. V was cut by 8 bases and J by 4 bases, with 14 bases left in between. CDR1 is SEHNR, CDR2 FQNEAQ, per germline (reference sequence). The CDR3 DNA reads TGTGCCAGCTCACGTCTAGGGGCCACTGAAGCTTTCTTT. Translating gives CASSRLGATEAFF.

This clone appeared a few times. The V gene is TRBV9, the J gene TRBJ2-1; 11 bases are shared with TRBD2. The CDR3 has 15 residues. Trimming cost V 2 bases and J 8 bases; bases outside gene matches: 6. CDR1 and CDR2 from the germline V gene are SGDLS and YYNGEE. CDR3 DNA sequence: TGTGCCAGCAGCGTTAGCGGGGGGGCCGTATATGAGCAGTTCTTC. Translating gives CASSVSGGAVYEQFF.

This clone was seen only once. The J gene is TRBJ2-7, the V gene TRBV7-2; D is ambiguous. The CDR3 covers 12 residues. The V end was cut by 4 bases, the J end by 10 bases, with 14 bases between. Germline V gives CDR1 SGHTA, CDR2 FQGNSA. CDR3 amino acids: CASSSTNSLQYF. The CDR3 DNA is TGTGCCAGCAGCTCTACTAACTCGCTACAGTACTTC. Drawing the rest from reference TRBV7-2 and TRBJ2-7, the complete variable domain is GAGVSQSPSNKVTEKGKDVELRCDPISGHTALYWYRQSLGQGLEFLIYFQGNSAPDKSGLPSDRFSAERTGGSVSTLTIQRTQQEDSAVYLCASSSTNSLQYFGPGTRLTVT.